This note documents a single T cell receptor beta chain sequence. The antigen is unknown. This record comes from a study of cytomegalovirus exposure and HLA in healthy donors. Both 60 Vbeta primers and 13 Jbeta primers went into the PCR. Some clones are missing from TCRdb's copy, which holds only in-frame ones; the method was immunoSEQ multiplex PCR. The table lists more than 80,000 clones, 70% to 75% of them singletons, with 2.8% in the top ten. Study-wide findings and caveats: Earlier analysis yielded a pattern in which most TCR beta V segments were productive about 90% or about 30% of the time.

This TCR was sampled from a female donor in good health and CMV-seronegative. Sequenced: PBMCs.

CDR3 nucleotide sequence: TGTGCCAGCAGCCTGGGGACTAGCGGGAGTAAGCAGTATTTT. Translation: CASSLGTSGSKQYF. The chain carries TRBV7-3 and TRBJ2-3; 14 nucleotides line up with TRBD2. There are 14 residues in the CDR3. Germline values: CDR1 SGHTA, CDR2 FQGTGA. V lost 5 bases, J lost 11 bases, and 6 bases stayed unmatched. The entire variable domain, with the rest obtained from reference TRBV7-3 and TRBJ2-3, is as follows: GAGVSQTPSNKVTEKGKYVELRCDPISGHTALYWYRQSLGQGPEFLIYFQGTGAADDSGLPNDRFFAVRPEGSVSTLKIQRTERGDSAVYLCASSLGTSGSKQYFGPGTRLTVL.